This TCR beta chain was captured in a study of T cell responses to AZD1222 COVID-19 vaccine. Study observations and caveats: The sample set comprised mostly white British donors with more females, and clonal diversity was possibly underestimated. Repertoires were sampled only after the peak T cell response. Regions left unmutated in variants are reportedly the target of nearly half of spike-specific TCRs. CD4 TCRs linked to vaccination spanned spike, dominating at 160-218 and 743-854.

On this clone: The target antigen is unknown.

The V gene's germline CDR1 is MNHNY and CDR2 SVGAGI (reference sequence). V shed 5 bases and J shed 12 bases, with 16 bases lying between them. The CDR3 has 12 residues. Method: immunoSEQ multiplex PCR; TCRdb's copy keeps in-frame clones and lacks some. Of about 120,000 clones in the sample, 85% to 95% were seen once. The clonotype comes from an adult in good health. The specimen comprised peripheral blood, sampled on day 0 of AZD1222 vaccination. V gene TRBV6-6 combines with J gene TRBJ1-2; tentative D call: TRBD1 (5 bases). This CDR3 is CASSQAGLSDTF. The DNA for the CDR3 is TGTGCCAGCAGTCAGGCGGGACTTTCGGACACCTTC.